This TCR beta chain is drawn from a study of T cells after yellow fever vaccination. Germline V CDR1 and CDR2: LGHNA, YSLEER. This CDR3 region has 18 residues. Germline trimming cut 1 base from V and 2 bases from J; bases unmatched to any gene: 10. Template switching by 5'RACE produced TCR cDNA, adding a universal primer site and UMIs. TCRdb reprocessed the 5' RACE reads via MiXCR and lists one record per CDR3 protein. The data show roughly 260,000 distinct CDR3 sequences, with roughly 13% seen just once and 0.4% to 0.65% held by the top ten. This clonotype appeared many times. Its antigen remains unidentified. General observations from the study: Once the booster was given, most primary-vaccination clones reappeared, at just over 95% for CD4 and more than 85% for CD8. The bulk population could contribute abundant contaminating clonotypes to FACS-sorted repertoires. Only a small proportion of the clonotypes turned up in both the CD4 and the CD8 compartments, likely arising from convergent recombination.

The clonotype was recovered from a man between 25 and 39 years old who received the YFV17D yellow fever vaccine. The source was CD4+ T cells sorted from PBMCs, collected 45 days after the yellow fever booster vaccination. J is TRBJ2-7 and V is TRBV4-3, with TRBD2 matching over 11 bases. CDR3 coding DNA: TGCGCCAGCAGCCAAGGAGGACTAGCGGGCGGCAACCCCTACGAGCAGTACTTC. This sequence encodes CASSQGGLAGGNPYEQYF.